A single sample gave rise to the 20 T cell receptor beta chains below, sequenced in a study of T cells after yellow fever vaccination. TCRdb analysed the 5' RACE reads with MiXCR anew, one entry per CDR3 protein. The table lists roughly 96,000 distinct CDR3 sequences, around 9.8% of them singletons. The sequenced sample was CD8+ T cells not binding an NS4B(214-222) dextramer, sorted from PBMCs, obtained less than 16 days after the first yellow fever vaccination. The receptors originated from a young man who received the YFV17D yellow fever vaccine.

This clonotype was counted only a few times. This sequence joins TRBV28 and TRBJ2-7; D is perhaps TRBD1 or TRBD2 (5 bases each). The V gene's germline CDR1 is MDHEN and CDR2 SYDVKM. CDR3 length: 15 residues. V was shortened by 3 bases and J by 4 bases, with 16 bases between the two germline ends. CDR3 amino acids: CASSLAGTPMYEQYV. CDR3 in DNA: TGTGCCAGCAGTTTGGCAGGGACCCCTATGTACGAGCAGTACGTC.

The chain joins TRBV5-1 to TRBJ2-5; TRBD2 matches at 10 bases. This CDR3 contains 15 residues. The trim removed 4 bases at V and 2 bases at J, leaving 5 bases unmatched. Germline V gene sequence: CDR1 SGHRS, CDR2 YFSETQ. CDR3 nucleotide sequence: TGCGCCAGCAGCCCTAGAGCGGGGGGGCAAGAGACCCAGTACTTC. Translating it yields CASSPRAGGQETQYF. Variable domain in full (rest from reference TRBV5-1 and TRBJ2-5): KAGVTQTPRYLIKTRGQQVTLSCSPISGHRSVSWYQQTPGQGLQFLFEYFSETQRNKGNFPGRFSGRQFSNSRSEMNVSTLELGDSALYLCASSPRAGGQETQYFGPGTRLLVL.

This chain joins TRBV6-5 and TRBJ1-5; D call uncertain. Looked up from germline, CDR1 is MNHEY and CDR2 is SVGAGI. This CDR3 region has 15 residues. V was trimmed by 0 bases and J by 1 base, leaving 7 bases between them. In DNA form, the CDR3 reads TGTGCCAGCAGTTACTCAGTCAACAGCAATCAGCCCCAGCATTTT. Translated, it gives CASSYSVNSNQPQHF.

The chain has TRBV10-3 and TRBJ1-2, with 7 bases matching TRBD1. V lost 7 bases to trimming and J lost 0 bases; unmatched junction nucleotides: 8. CDR1 ENHRY and CDR2 SYGVKD come from the germline V gene. This CDR3 is 15 amino acids long. The CDR3 is CAITQTGYANYGYTF. Written as DNA, the CDR3 is TGTGCCATCACCCAGACAGGGTACGCTAACTATGGCTACACCTTC.

This clonotype came up many times. This chain connects TRBV5-1 to TRBJ1-1; D might be TRBD1 (5 bases). CDR1 is SGHRS and CDR2 is YFSETQ in the germline V gene. Trimming removed 4 bases at V and 6 bases at J, with 10 bases between. This CDR3 has 12 residues. The CDR3 DNA follows: TGCGCCAGCAGCCGCGGGGGACCTGAAGCTTTCTTT. Residues: CASSRGGPEAFF.

There are a few counts of this clonotype. This sequence joins TRBV10-1 and TRBJ1-2, with TRBD1 identical over 10 bases. Germline assignment: CDR1 WNHNN and CDR2 SYGVQD (reference sequence). Losses at the gene ends were 4 bases for V and 3 bases for J; bases not matched to a gene: 8. CDR3 length: 16 residues. The CDR3 DNA reads TGCGCCAGCAGTGCCTCCCCGGGACAGGGGCACTATGGCTACACCTTC. It is translated as CASSASPGQGHYGYTF.

This clonotype has only a few counts. The chain recombines TRBV5-6 with TRBJ2-2, with a tentative D call TRBD1 (6 bases). Germline assignment: CDR1 SGHDT and CDR2 YYEEEE. CDR3 size: 16 residues. Trimming left V 1 base short and J 2 bases short, with 12 bases between. In nucleotides, the CDR3 is TGTGCCAGCAGCTTGAGTAGGGACATAAACACCGGGGAGCTGTTTTTT. As protein: CASSLSRDINTGELFF.

This clonotype was counted only a few times. The rearrangement joins TRBV21-1 to TRBJ1-5; the table calls TRBD1, which could not be checked here. TRBV21-1 is a documented pseudogene. This CDR3 has 13 amino acids. In nucleotides, the CDR3 is TGTGCCAGCACACAGGGGGTGGGTCAGCCCCAGCATTTT. Translation gives CASTQGVGQPQHF.

This clonotype was recorded a few times. V is TRBV15 and J is TRBJ2-5, with D perhaps TRBD1 (6 bases). The germline V and J ends were trimmed by 2 bases and 5 bases, with 12 bases remaining between them. In germline, CDR1 is LNHNV, CDR2 YYDKDF (reference sequence). The CDR3 has 14 amino acids. The CDR3 reads CATSRPQGGETQYF. The CDR3 coding sequence is TGTGCCACCAGCAGACCACAGGGTGGGGAGACCCAGTACTTC. Together with reference TRBV15 and TRBJ2-5, the CDR3 gives the full variable domain: DAMVIQNPRYQVTQFGKPVTLSCSQTLNHNVMYWYQQKSSQAPKLLFHYYDKDFNNEADTPDNFQSRRPNTSFCFLDIRSPGLGDTAMYLCATSRPQGGETQYFGPGTRLLVL.

This clonotype came up a few times. This chain uses TRBV6-2 or TRBV6-3 with TRBJ2-3, with TRBD1 identical over 7 bases. CDR1 is MNHEY and CDR2 is SVGEGT in the germline V gene. The CDR3 sequence is 15 residues long. The V segment lost 4 bases and the J segment 2 bases; nucleotides outside the gene matches: 6. The CDR3 is CASSWTGLLTDTQYF. The CDR3 DNA is TGTGCCAGCAGTTGGACAGGACTTCTCACAGATACGCAGTATTTT.

This clonotype was seen only a few times. The chain has TRBV30 and TRBJ1-3; 7 bases are shared with TRBD1. The CDR3 is 16 residues long. V shed 0 bases, J shed 4 bases, and the junction held 9 bases outside the gene matches. CDR1 and CDR2 (germline): GTSNPN, SVGIG (reference sequence). CDR3 amino acids: CAWSVGWRGPGNTIYF. In nucleotides, the CDR3 is TGTGCCTGGAGTGTTGGTTGGAGGGGGCCAGGAAACACCATATATTTT.

The CDR3 DNA sequence: TGCGCCAGCAGCCCCAGGGGGCTCGAGTCAGAGACCCAGTACTTC. Residues: CASSPRGLESETQYF. This rearrangement joins TRBV5-1 to TRBJ2-5, with 8 bases that match TRBD1. The CDR3 contains 15 residues. With V trimmed by 4 bases and J by 4 bases, 9 bases remained unmatched. Germline V gene lookup returns CDR1 SGHRS and CDR2 YFSETQ.

This clonotype was counted only a few times. This sequence joins TRBV18 and TRBJ2-1, with D unresolved. Deletions cut 0 bases from V and 6 bases from J, with 9 bases between. CDR3 length: 14 amino acids. Germline V gives CDR1 KGHSH, CDR2 LQKENI. CDR3 in amino acids: CASSPPLAANEQFF. CDR3 sequence (DNA): TGTGCCAGCTCACCACCGTTAGCCGCCAATGAGCAGTTCTTC.

The chain recombines TRBV7-2 with TRBJ2-3; D may correspond to TRBD1 or TRBD2 (6 bases each). Between the trimmed V and J ends, which lost 4 bases and 1 base, there was a span of 18 bases. Germline-derived CDR1 and CDR2 are SGHTA and FQGNSA. The CDR3 loop spans 17 amino acids. The CDR3 here is CASSSPVGGQGTDTQYF. In nucleotides, the CDR3 is TGTGCCAGCAGCTCCCCGGTCGGGGGCCAGGGCACAGATACGCAGTATTTT.

This clonotype was recorded many times. The rearrangement links TRBV4-1 to TRBJ1-1; D remains unclear. Germline lookup yields CDR1 MGHRA and CDR2 YSYEKL. Trimming pared 1 base from V and 7 bases from J, leaving 10 bases between. The CDR3 is 13 amino acids. CDR3 residues: CASSQVIQSEAFF. DNA of the CDR3: TGCGCCAGCAGCCAAGTTATACAGAGTGAAGCTTTCTTT.

This clonotype was recorded a few times. The chain employs TRBV12-5 and TRBJ1-5; D unresolved. CDR1 is LGHNT and CDR2 is FRNRAP in the germline V gene. Trimming cost V 2 bases and J 1 base, with 6 bases left between them. The CDR3 is 14 amino acids. The CDR3 region is CASGLLPSNQPQHF. CDR3 DNA sequence: TGTGCTAGTGGTTTGCTACCGAGCAATCAGCCCCAGCATTTT.

This clonotype was found many times. The CDR3 sequence is CASSQDRGGIAHIQYF. The CDR3, as DNA: TGTGCCAGCAGCCAGGACAGGGGGGGAATAGCACACATTCAGTACTTC. This chain joins TRBV14 and TRBJ2-4; 10 bases agree with TRBD1. The CDR3 spans 16 residues. Germline loops: CDR1 SGHDN, CDR2 FVKESK. Trimming took 3 bases from V and 8 from J; bases not matched to a gene: 10.

Of note for this clonotype: This sequence may be a read error, since a much larger clone differs from it by one base. The chain carries TRBV6-6 and TRBJ2-7; D gene ambiguous. V was shortened by 4 bases and J by 4 bases, with 8 bases between the two germline ends. The CDR3 length is 12 residues. Germline V gene lookup returns CDR1 MNHNY and CDR2 SVGAGI (reference sequence). CDR3 residues: CASSLGLYEQYF. The DNA for the CDR3 is TGTGCCAGCAGTTTGGGCTTATACGAGCAGTACTTC.

This clonotype has just a few counts. The gene calls are TRBV7-2 and TRBJ2-3, with 11 positions matching TRBD2. Germline CDR1 reads SGHTA; CDR2 reads FQGNSA. V gave up 4 bases and J gave up 4 bases; unmatched junction bases: 7. This CDR3 comprises 16 residues. The CDR3 loop reads CASSSLAGAPPDTQYF. The CDR3 DNA reads TGTGCCAGCAGCTCACTAGCGGGGGCCCCCCCAGATACGCAGTATTTT.

This chain links TRBV7-2 with TRBJ2-7; D tentatively fits TRBD1 or TRBD2 (6 bases each). V was clipped by 1 base and J by 6 bases, with 10 bases between them. The CDR3 is made up of 13 amino acids. Per germline, CDR1 SGHTA and CDR2 FQGNSA. The CDR3 sequence is CASSLVGGREQYF. CDR3 DNA: TGTGCCAGCAGCTTAGTTGGGGGGCGCGAGCAGTACTTC.